These 16 T cell receptor beta chains share one sample of origin, sequenced in a study of OX40 agonist ivuxolimab in advanced cancers. Clones were read by immunoSEQ multiplex PCR, and TCRdb kept only the in-frame ones, dropping some. The table includes some 95,000 clones, about 92% detected once. The sequencing used CD4+ or CD8+ T cells sorted from blood, collected in a trial of the OX40 agonist ivuxolimab. The receptor set was obtained from an adult with an advanced solid tumor such as melanoma, head and neck, liver or kidney cancer.

The CDR3 sequence is CASSMGQTDTGELFF. CDR3 nucleotide sequence: TGTGCCAGCAGCATGGGACAGACAGACACCGGGGAGCTGTTTTTT. This rearrangement joins TRBV9 to TRBJ2-2; TRBD1 aligns across 7 bases. The J segment lost 3 bases and the V segment lost 4 bases, leaving 6 bases of the junction unmatched. Germline loops: CDR1 SGDLS, CDR2 YYNGEE. This CDR3 comprises 15 residues.

V usage is TRBV5-1 and J usage is TRBJ2-7; 10 bases match TRBD2. The CDR3 has 15 amino acids. With 0 bases clipped from V and 4 bases from J, the junction kept 4 bases outside the gene matches. CDR1 is SGHRS and CDR2 is YFSETQ in the germline V gene. CDR3 sequence reads: CASSLESSGGYEQYF. CDR3 nucleotides: TGCGCCAGCAGCTTGGAATCTAGCGGGGGATACGAGCAGTACTTC. Drawing the rest from reference TRBV5-1 and TRBJ2-7, the complete variable domain is KAGVTQTPRYLIKTRGQQVTLSCSPISGHRSVSWYQQTPGQGLQFLFEYFSETQRNKGNFPGRFSGRQFSNSRSEMNVSTLELGDSALYLCASSLESSGGYEQYFGPGTRLTVT.

The table lists this clone with a few counts. V is TRBV6-5 and J is TRBJ2-7, with 9 bases matching TRBD2. Germline V gene sequence: CDR1 MNHEY, CDR2 SVGAGI. The CDR3 is 13 amino acids. The trim removed 7 bases at V and 5 bases at J, leaving 6 bases unmatched. The CDR3 reads CASKVAGAHEQYF. CDR3 DNA: TGTGCCAGCAAAGTAGCGGGAGCCCACGAGCAGTACTTC.

This clone was observed a single time. The chain uses TRBV7-3 and TRBJ2-3; no firm D call. This CDR3 is 13 amino acids long. Germline values: CDR1 SGHTA, CDR2 FQGTGA. Trimming pared 1 base from V and 6 bases from J, leaving 8 bases between. CDR3: CASSLRPADTQYF. The CDR3 DNA reads TGTGCCAGCAGCTTAAGGCCCGCGGATACGCAGTATTTT.

This chain uses TRBV6-6 with TRBJ2-3, with TRBD1 as a possible D gene (5 bases). Germline V gene lookup returns CDR1 MNHNY and CDR2 SVGAGI (reference sequence). V lost 0 bases, J lost 2 bases, and 9 bases lay in between. The CDR3 has 15 amino acids. CDR3 nucleotides: TGTGCCAGCAGTTACTCGGTAGGGGACACAGATACGCAGTATTTT. It encodes CASSYSVGDTDTQYF.

The rearrangement uses TRBV2 and TRBJ2-4, with unresolved D. The CDR3 runs to 15 residues. Looked up from germline, CDR1 is SNHLY and CDR2 is FYNNEI. The ends were cut back, 6 bases at V and 0 bases at J, with 12 bases in the middle. CDR3 nucleotide sequence: TGTGCCAGCAGGGTGGATCGTCTAGCCAAAAACATTCAGTACTTC. Protein: CASRVDRLAKNIQYF.

The V and J genes are TRBV7-2 and TRBJ2-5; the D gene is possibly TRBD1 (6 bases). This CDR3 is 15 amino acids long. Germline CDR1 SGHTA, CDR2 FQGNSA. V lost 5 bases to trimming and J lost 3 bases, with 16 bases between them. CDR3 region: CASSPRGRGKETQYF. The CDR3, as DNA: TGTGCCAGCAGCCCCCGGGGCAGGGGAAAAGAGACCCAGTACTTC.

This clone occurred a few times. V gene TRBV6-4 combines with J gene TRBJ1-1; no clear D. The V end was cut by 3 bases, the J end by 0 bases, with 5 bases between. Germline V gene lookup returns CDR1 MRHNA and CDR2 SNTAGT. This CDR3 has 13 amino acids. In DNA, the CDR3 is TGTGCCAGCAGTGAAGGTTTGAACACTGAAGCTTTCTTT. Translation: CASSEGLNTEAFF.

CDR3 amino acids: CARGGHREAFF. The CDR3 coding sequence is TGTGCCCGGGGGGGACACCGAGAAGCTTTCTTT. This sequence joins TRBV30 and TRBJ1-1; the D gene is possibly TRBD1 (6 bases). This CDR3 comprises 11 residues. Trimming took off 8 bases at V and 8 bases at J, with 15 bases between the two ends. CDR1 and CDR2 (germline): GTSNPN, SVGIG (reference sequence). Full variable domain (rest looked up from reference TRBV30 and TRBJ1-1): SQTIHQWPATLVQPVGSPLSLECTVEGTSNPNLYWYRQAAGRGLQLLFYSVGIGQISSEVPQNLSASRPQDRQFILSSKKLLLSDSGFYLCARGGHREAFFGQGTRLTVV.

The V and J genes are TRBV5-1 and TRBJ2-3, with 13 positions matching TRBD2. The CDR3 loop spans 16 amino acids. Germline CDR1 is SGHRS and CDR2 is YFSETQ. The trim removed 4 bases at V and 5 bases at J, leaving 7 bases unmatched. The CDR3 sequence is CASSAGLAGLGDTQYF. The CDR3, as DNA: TGCGCCAGCAGCGCGGGACTAGCGGGATTAGGAGATACGCAGTATTTT.

V usage is TRBV10-1 and J usage is TRBJ2-1; a weak D match, TRBD2 (6 bases). The germline gives CDR1 WNHNN, CDR2 SYGVQD (reference sequence). CDR3 length: 14 residues. Trimming pared 3 bases from V and 3 bases from J, leaving 9 bases between. The CDR3, as DNA: TGCGCCAGCAGTGACGGGACTGACTACAATGAGCAGTTCTTC. This sequence encodes CASSDGTDYNEQFF.

This clone has just one count. V gene TRBV5-1 combines with J gene TRBJ2-3; D may match TRBD1 or TRBD2 (6 bases each). V shed 3 bases and J shed 1 base, with 9 bases lying between them. Germline V lookup: CDR1 SGHRS, CDR2 YFSETQ. The CDR3 covers 14 residues. The CDR3 protein is CASSSGGGTDTQYF. Here the CDR3 DNA reads TGCGCCAGCAGCTCCGGGGGCGGCACAGATACGCAGTATTTT.

The V gene is TRBV11-3, the J gene TRBJ2-1; 7 bases line up with TRBD1. CDR1 and CDR2 (germline): SGHNT, YENEEA. V trimming: 3 bases; J trimming: 9 bases; junction bases outside the gene matches: 8. The CDR3 contains 14 residues. The CDR3 DNA reads as TGTGCCAGCAGCTTCGAGGGGGCCCTCAGTGAGCAGTTCTTC. It yields the protein CASSFEGALSEQFF.

The chain links TRBV5-1 to TRBJ2-1; 12 bases agree with TRBD2. Germline values: CDR1 SGHRS, CDR2 YFSETQ. The CDR3 is 15 residues long. V shed 4 bases and J 8 bases; nucleotides not matched to a gene: 7. The CDR3 DNA is TGCGCCAGCAGCCCCCCTCGACTAGCGGGAGATGAGCAGTTCTTC. Translated, it gives CASSPPRLAGDEQFF.

This clone occurred once. The rearrangement uses TRBV5-4 and TRBJ1-1; D not certain. This CDR3 has 15 amino acids. Between the trimmed V and J ends, which lost 4 bases and 0 bases, there was a span of 13 bases. The V gene's germline CDR1 is SGHNT and CDR2 YYREEE (reference sequence). The CDR3 DNA is TGTGCCAGCAGCCCCGGAGGCAGCTTGAACACTGAAGCTTTCTTT. Its translation is CASSPGGSLNTEAFF.

This clone was recorded many times. Other DNA sequences in the sample encode the same CDR3. This chain uses TRBV14 with TRBJ1-1; D may be TRBD1 (5 bases). Germline assignment: CDR1 SGHDN and CDR2 FVKESK. The CDR3 is 13 residues long. V was clipped by 1 base and J by 5 bases, with 8 bases between them. The CDR3 nucleotides are TGTGCCAGCAGCCAAGGTCAGGGTACTGAAGCTTTCTTT. Its protein product is CASSQGQGTEAFF.